Below, one TCR beta chain is given with its context. Its antigen is still unknown. The input for sorted-subset replicate PCRs was about 200 ng DNA, 25,000 to 35,000 T cell genomes. In the authors' methods: ImmunoSEQ junction-only sequences lacked quality scores, so their filtering differed. The data were produced by immunoSEQ multiplex PCR, yet TCRdb's version contains in-frame clones alone and is incomplete. That table supplies the V and J calls and clone size; D and trimming were determined from the DNA. The repertoire has about 2.1 million clones, under 95% of them found once; the top ten carry roughly 1.8%. As defined, naive CD8 cells were CD45RO-negative and positively selected for CCR7, with terminally differentiated effector memory CD45RA+ cells excluded. The data were taken from a study of shared clonotypes between healthy human individuals. Findings of the study overall: Generally, estimated richness proved larger in naive subsets than it did in memory subsets.

The CDR3 is 11 residues long. Trimming removed 5 bases from V and 5 bases from J, with 6 bases in between. Germline-derived CDR1 and CDR2 are MNHEY and SVGAGI. The sequence was obtained from a man aged 18 to 30 in good health. Some clones in this sample may be carry-over from other donors' samples. The rearrangement joins TRBV6-5 to TRBJ2-5; weak D call: TRBD1 (6 bases). Specimen: naive CD8+ T cells from PBMCs. The CDR3 spells CASSQGETQYF. Here the CDR3 DNA reads TGTGCCAGCAGTCAGGGGGAGACCCAGTACTTC.